Listed here is a single TCR beta chain. With V trimmed by 4 bases and J by 8 bases, 3 bases remained unmatched. CDR1 is MNHEY, CDR2 SVGAGI, per germline. The CDR3 has 12 residues. The data belong to a study of blood T cell repertoires in COVID-19. Overall study context: The cDNA or gDNA used as material had been derived from T cells, B-cell-depleted T cells, or PBMCs.

Sequencing used immunoSEQ multiplex PCR; TCRdb keeps in-frame clones, though not all of them. Here the sample spans fewer than 650,000 clones, roughly nine tenths being singletons. The sequenced sample consisted of peripheral blood. The source of this sequence is a woman aged 50 to 60 with COVID-19, enrolled during active disease. This chain joins TRBV6-5 and TRBJ1-2, with 8 bases that match TRBD1. In DNA form, the CDR3 reads TGTGCCAGCAGTTTGGACAGGGACGGCTACACCTTC. It is translated as CASSLDRDGYTF.